This T cell receptor (beta chain) was recovered during a study of a mutant IDH1 vaccine in newly diagnosed glioma. Overall study context: Earlier therapy was either radiotherapy, temozolomide, or both, and most got both. General study points: Immune responses induced by the vaccine were seen in 93.3% of patients, spanning multiple MHC alleles.

Regarding time point: baseline, week 1 (first vaccination visit). The treatment is: pre-vaccination baseline after standard-of-care therapy. Between the trimmed V and J ends, which lost 2 bases and 7 bases, there was a span of 8 bases. The CDR3 sequence is 12 residues long. Germline V lookup: CDR1 SEHNR, CDR2 FQNEAQ (reference sequence). Using immunoSEQ multiplex PCR, the repertoire was profiled, and TCRdb retains in-frame clones only, with some absent. The sample consists of around 33,000 clones, approximately 80% of them appearing once. With respect to this clone: Its specificity is not known.

The chain joins TRBV7-9 to TRBJ1-1; no firm D call. The sequence was obtained from a man between 45 and 60 years old with glioma. Some clones in this sample may be carry-over from other donors' samples. Sequencing used peripheral blood mononuclear cells (PBMCs), obtained from a glioma patient treated with radiotherapy, temozolomide or both. In nucleotides, the CDR3 is TGTGCCAGCAGCTTAACGGGAAATGAAGCTTTCTTT. Amino acid sequence: CASSLTGNEAFF.